This TCR beta chain comes out of a study of a mutant IDH1 vaccine in newly diagnosed glioma. The germline V and J ends were trimmed by 6 bases and 3 bases, with 9 bases remaining between them. Germline V lookup: CDR1 SEHNR, CDR2 FQNEAQ (reference sequence). The CDR3 length is 12 residues. Time point indicated: week 47, end of study. It was 300 ug of mutant IDH1 20-mer peptide that made up each vaccine dose, given with topical imiquimod. Each tumor in the donors was a new WHO grade 3 or 4 astrocytoma, IDH1-mutant and ATRX-lost. Assay: immunoSEQ multiplex PCR; the TCRdb copy retains only in-frame clones and omits some. The sample shows roughly 50,000 clones, 60% to 85% of them seen only once. Comment on this clone: Its antigen is unknown.

The TCR was taken from a woman in her forties with glioma. Some clones in this sample may be carry-over from other donors' samples. Sequencing was performed on PBMCs, taken from a glioma patient whose treatment included an IDH1 peptide vaccine. The V call is TRBV7-9, the J call TRBJ2-7, with unresolved D. The CDR3 sequence: CASSPQNYEQYF. CDR3 bases: TGTGCCAGCAGTCCCCAGAACTACGAGCAGTACTTC.